The 27 T cell receptor beta chains in this list originate from one sample, sequenced in a study of cytomegalovirus exposure and HLA in healthy donors. 13 Jbeta primers and 60 Vbeta primers were used for the PCR. The table came from immunoSEQ multiplex PCR; TCRdb's copy has only in-frame clones and leaves some out. The sample contains about 190,000 clones, roughly 83% of which appear only once. Source material: PBMCs. Every receptor here comes from a woman between 45 and 60 years old in good health and CMV-seronegative.

The V call is TRBV5-4, the J call TRBJ2-2, with 9 nucleotides matching TRBD1. The CDR3 loop spans 15 amino acids. Germline CDR1 SGHNT, CDR2 YYREEE (reference sequence). J was trimmed by 2 bases and V by 5 bases; bases with no gene match: 4. CDR3 sequence reads: CASRTGQGNTGELFF. CDR3 in DNA: TGTGCCAGCAGGACGGGACAGGGAAACACCGGGGAGCTGTTTTTT.

This chain links TRBV7-9 with TRBJ2-5; TRBD2 might be the D (7 bases). Germline loops: CDR1 SEHNR, CDR2 FQNEAQ (reference sequence). The CDR3 sequence is 15 residues long. Trimming took off 5 bases at V and 5 bases at J, with 18 bases between the two ends. Here the CDR3 reads CASSPVGGVSETQYF. In DNA, the CDR3 is TGTGCCAGCAGCCCGGTAGGGGGGGTATCGGAGACCCAGTACTTC.

The chain uses TRBV13 and TRBJ2-5; D is uncertain. The better agreement between TRBJ2-7 and the DNA end casts doubt on the J call. The length of the CDR3 is 14 residues. Looked up from germline, CDR1 is PRHDT and CDR2 is FYEKMQ (reference sequence). The CDR3 DNA is TGTGCCAGCAGCTTATCCTCTATCTCCTACGAGCAGTACTTC. Its translation: CASSLSSISYEQYF.

The chain couples TRBV5-1 to TRBJ2-4; D possibly corresponds to TRBD2 (5 bases). V was clipped by 1 base and J by 0 bases, with 20 bases between them. There are 19 residues in the CDR3. The germline CDR1 and CDR2 sequences are SGHRS and YFSETQ. The CDR3 loop reads CASSLYASKATLAKNIQYF. CDR3 sequence (DNA): TGCGCCAGCAGCTTGTATGCTAGCAAAGCCACTTTAGCCAAAAACATTCAGTACTTC.

This chain connects TRBV9 to TRBJ2-2; 14 bases align to TRBD2. Germline CDR1 and CDR2: SGDLS and YYNGEE. This CDR3 contains 16 residues. V shed 2 bases, J shed 5 bases, and the junction held 2 bases outside the gene matches. The CDR3 sequence is CASSVGLAGGTGELFF. The CDR3 DNA reads as TGTGCCAGCAGCGTCGGACTAGCGGGGGGAACCGGGGAGCTGTTTTTT.

The V gene is TRBV2, the J gene TRBJ1-2, with a possible D match to TRBD1 (6 bases). Germline loops: CDR1 SNHLY, CDR2 FYNNEI. Deletions cut 3 bases from V and 4 bases from J, with 12 bases between. There are 14 residues in the CDR3. CDR3 protein: CASSEVDRTYGYTF. The CDR3 bases are TGTGCCAGCAGTGAGGTGGACAGAACCTATGGCTACACCTTC.

This chain joins TRBV7-9 and TRBJ1-1; D is perhaps TRBD1 (5 bases). Germline V gives CDR1 SEHNR, CDR2 FQNEAQ (reference sequence). This CDR3 has 14 residues. Deletions cut 1 base from V and 5 bases from J, with 11 bases between. The CDR3 DNA follows: TGTGCCAGCAGCTTAGTGGGGCAGGAAACTGAAGCTTTCTTT. Protein sequence: CASSLVGQETEAFF.

This clone was observed a few times. The rearrangement links TRBV11-2 to TRBJ2-7; D possibly corresponds to TRBD1 (5 bases). Germline V lookup: CDR1 SGHAT, CDR2 FQNNGV. With 2 bases removed from V and 0 bases from J, the gap between germline ends came to 11 bases. This CDR3 is 15 amino acids long. The CDR3 DNA reads as TGTGCCAGCAGCTTATCACAGGTCAGCTCCTACGAGCAGTACTTC. Encoded protein: CASSLSQVSSYEQYF.

The chain recombines TRBV27 with TRBJ2-7, with 9 bases identical to TRBD1. V lost 3 bases, J lost 5 bases, and 8 bases stayed unmatched. The CDR3 has 15 amino acids. The germline V gene has CDR1 MNHEY and CDR2 SMNVEV (reference sequence). CDR3 coding DNA: TGTGCCAGCAGTTTGCTGGGACAGGGTATCAACGAGCAGTACTTC. It specifies CASSLLGQGINEQYF.

This clone was seen only a few times. This rearrangement joins TRBV4-1 to TRBJ2-1; D is possibly TRBD1 (5 bases). This CDR3 is 14 amino acids long. V was pared by 4 bases and J by 5 bases, with 12 bases between. Looked up from germline, CDR1 is MGHRA and CDR2 is YSYEKL. CDR3 bases: TGCGCCAGCAGCCTAGACAGTTCGAACAATGAGCAGTTCTTC. Its translation is CASSLDSSNNEQFF.

The chain uses TRBV6-5 and TRBJ2-1; 10 bases map to TRBD2. The CDR3 contains 14 residues. V lost 10 bases to trimming and J lost 6 bases; unmatched junction nucleotides: 9. Germline V gene data show CDR1 as MNHEY and CDR2 as SVGAGI. CDR3 bases: TGTGCCACCTTCTCGGCTAGCGGGAGCAATGAGCAGTTCTTC. This sequence encodes CATFSASGSNEQFF.

This clone was observed a few times. The chain is built from TRBV11-2 and TRBJ2-5; TRBD1 is a possible D gene (6 bases). Germline CDR1 SGHAT, CDR2 FQNNGV. The CDR3 totals 11 residues. V dropped 7 bases and J dropped 9 bases, with 12 bases sitting between them. CDR3 residues: CASTSGQPQYF. The CDR3 bases are TGTGCCAGCACCTCAGGACAGCCCCAGTACTTC.

V gene TRBV19 combines with J gene TRBJ1-6; no firm D call. The CDR3 runs 15 residues. In germline, CDR1 is LNHDA, CDR2 SQIVND (reference sequence). Trimming left V 2 bases short and J 6 bases short, with 11 bases between. CDR3 DNA: TGTGCCAGTAGTATATCTTACCGGGGTAATTCACCCCTCCACTTT. This codes for CASSISYRGNSPLHF.

The V call is TRBV11-2, the J call TRBJ2-2, with D possibly matching TRBD2 (6 bases). There are 17 residues in the CDR3. Looked up from germline, CDR1 is SGHAT and CDR2 is FQNNGV. V lost 2 bases to trimming and J lost 0 bases, with 13 bases between them. The chain's CDR3 is CASSLSREATNTGELFF. The DNA of the CDR3 is TGTGCCAGCAGCTTATCCAGGGAGGCTACGAACACCGGGGAGCTGTTTTTT. The whole variable domain, filled in from reference TRBV11-2 and TRBJ2-2, reads EAGVAQSPRYKIIEKRQSVAFWCNPISGHATLYWYQQILGQGPKLLIQFQNNGVVDDSQLPKDRFSAERLKGVDSTLKIQPAKLEDSAVYLCASSLSREATNTGELFFGEGSRLTVL.

The chain uses TRBV9 and TRBJ1-1; no definite D call. The V and J ends lost 3 bases and 1 base respectively, with 13 bases between them. Germline V CDR1 and CDR2: SGDLS, YYNGEE. The CDR3 sequence is 15 residues long. The CDR3 nucleotides read TGTGCCAGCAGCGGTGGGGAGAAAGGGAACACTGAAGCTTTCTTT. Protein sequence: CASSGGEKGNTEAFF.

The chain's CDR3 is CASSGHMNEKLFF. CDR3 DNA: TGTGCCAGCAGCGGACATATGAATGAAAAACTGTTTTTT. The chain employs TRBV16 and TRBJ1-4; weak D call: TRBD1 (5 bases). Germline V gene sequence: CDR1 KGHSY, CDR2 FQNENV. Trimming took 5 bases from V and 5 from J, leaving 9 bases between them. This CDR3 is built from 13 residues.

This chain links TRBV19 with TRBJ1-1; 7 nucleotides agree with TRBD1. With 5 bases clipped from V and 3 bases from J, the junction kept 6 bases outside the gene matches. Per germline, CDR1 LNHDA and CDR2 SQIVND (reference sequence). The CDR3 totals 14 residues. The CDR3 protein is CASSPRQGYTEAFF. In nucleotides, the CDR3 is TGTGCCAGTAGTCCCCGACAGGGATACACTGAAGCTTTCTTT.

J is TRBJ2-2 and V is TRBV5-1, with TRBD1 as a possible D gene (5 bases). Germline values: CDR1 SGHRS, CDR2 YFSETQ. Trimming removed 5 bases from V and 3 bases from J, with 20 bases in between. The CDR3 is 17 residues long. CDR3 sequence: CASRGQGNLIDTGELFF. The CDR3 nucleotides are TGCGCCAGCAGAGGTCAGGGCAATTTGATAGACACCGGGGAGCTGTTTTTT.

This clone was recorded a few times. This chain links TRBV7-9 with TRBJ1-2; no definite D call. Trimming shortened V by 2 bases and J by 4 bases, and 14 bases separated the two germline ends. The length of the CDR3 is 15 residues. CDR1 and CDR2 from the germline V gene are SEHNR and FQNEAQ (reference sequence). CDR3 nucleotide sequence: TGTGCCAGCAGCTTATCTCGAGGAACCGGCTATGGCTACACCTTC. As protein: CASSLSRGTGYGYTF.

The chain uses TRBV4-1 and TRBJ1-4; unclear D gene. Germline CDR1 and CDR2: MGHRA and YSYEKL. The CDR3 totals 16 residues. The V gene lost 4 bases and the J gene lost 0 bases, with 12 bases spanning the gap. CDR3 nucleotides: TGCGCCAGCAGCCCCCTGGGGAGAGCAACTAATGAAAAACTGTTTTTT. Translated: CASSPLGRATNEKLFF.

The genes are TRBV4-3 and TRBJ2-5; 8 bases fit TRBD2. The CDR3 covers 16 residues. After removal of 4 bases from V and 5 bases from J, the junction contained 12 bases not matched to a gene. Germline values: CDR1 LGHNA, CDR2 YSLEER. In DNA, the CDR3 is TGCGCCAGCAGCCCCAGCACCGCGGGCGGGGGGGAGACCCAGTACTTC. Residues: CASSPSTAGGGETQYF.

The CDR3 DNA is TGCAGTGCTCCTCAGGGATCTGAGCAGTTCTTC. It translates to CSAPQGSEQFF. The chain uses TRBV20-1 and TRBJ2-1, with a tentative D call TRBD1 (5 bases). The V end was cut by 5 bases, the J end by 9 bases, with 11 bases between. The CDR3 runs to 11 residues. Germline CDR1 reads DFQATT; CDR2 reads SNEGSKA (reference sequence).

The chain carries TRBV7-8 and TRBJ2-1, with 14 bases fitting TRBD2. This CDR3 is built from 17 residues. Germline-derived CDR1 and CDR2 are SGHVS and FQNEAQ. V lost 0 bases and J lost 7; bases outside the gene matches: 5. The CDR3 loop reads CASSLARLAGGVNEQFF. CDR3 bases: TGTGCCAGCAGCTTAGCCAGACTAGCGGGAGGGGTTAATGAGCAGTTCTTC.

The J gene is TRBJ2-3, the V gene TRBV5-1; 14 bases map to TRBD2. V shed 4 bases and J 3 bases; nucleotides not matched to a gene: 4. The V gene's germline CDR1 is SGHRS and CDR2 YFSETQ. The length of the CDR3 is 16 residues. Written as DNA, the CDR3 is TGCGCCAGCAGCCTAGGACTAGCGGGAGGAACAGATACGCAGTATTTT. It codes for CASSLGLAGGTDTQYF. Based on the CDR3 plus reference TRBV5-1 and TRBJ2-3, the full variable domain is KAGVTQTPRYLIKTRGQQVTLSCSPISGHRSVSWYQQTPGQGLQFLFEYFSETQRNKGNFPGRFSGRQFSNSRSEMNVSTLELGDSALYLCASSLGLAGGTDTQYFGPGTRLTVL.

The count of this clone is one. The chain combines TRBV7-8 with TRBJ1-4; the D is unclear. CDR1 SGHVS and CDR2 FQNEAQ come from the germline V gene. The CDR3 covers 13 residues. Between the trimmed V and J ends, which lost 2 bases and 6 bases, there was a span of 7 bases. The chain's CDR3 is CASSLLADEKLFF. DNA of the CDR3: TGTGCCAGCAGCTTACTGGCGGATGAAAAACTGTTTTTT.

V is TRBV5-6 and J is TRBJ2-5; perhaps TRBD1 as D (6 bases). Trimming cost V 3 bases and J 2 bases, with 11 bases left between them. CDR1 is SGHDT, CDR2 YYEEEE, per germline. The length of the CDR3 is 14 residues. CDR3 nucleotides: TGTGCCAGCAGCTCCCTGGACAGTCAAGAGACCCAGTACTTC. Amino acids: CASSSLDSQETQYF.

The chain joins TRBV2 to TRBJ2-7; 9 bases are shared with TRBD1. Germline loops: CDR1 SNHLY, CDR2 FYNNEI. There are 14 residues in the CDR3. The ends lost 4 bases at V and 3 bases at J; junction bases unmatched: 4. As DNA, the CDR3 is TGTGCCAGCAGTGGGACAGGGGTGCACTACGAGCAGTACTTC. Protein product: CASSGTGVHYEQYF.